A selection of T cell receptor beta chains follows, all from one sample in a study of post-analysis software for immune sequencing data. TCRdb fed the PCR reads into MiXCR, producing one record per CDR3 protein. This table holds over 300,000 distinct CDR3 sequences, roughly 30% found once. Sequenced: blood. All receptors derive from a girl between 5 and 17 years old with multiple sclerosis. CDR3s include the opening cysteine and the closing phenylalanine or tryptophan. D genes are given only for firm matches. Clone size is given for some rows only: seen once, a few or many times, or a class if the clone is expanded.

>-|TRBJ2-7|TRBV29-1|-
CSVPGQGGSYEQYF
TGCAGTGTCCCCGGGCAGGGTGGGTCCTACGAGCAGTACTTC
>-|TRBJ2-3|TRBV9|-
CASSVATGYGTDTQYF
TGTGCCAGCAGCGTAGCTACGGGGTATGGAACAGATACGCAGTATTTT
>TRBD2|TRBJ2-1|TRBV5-1|-
CASSPGLAGATSSYNEQFF
TGCGCCAGCAGCCCCGGGCTAGCGGGGGCTACCAGCTCCTACAATGAGCAGTTCTTC
>-|TRBJ2-2|TRBV6-6|few
CASSPGVNTGELFF
TGTGCCAGCAGTCCCGGGGTGAACACCGGGGAGCTGTTTTTT
>-|TRBJ2-5|TRBV5-1|few
CASSSSIMDGSQETQYF
TGCGCCAGCAGCTCGAGCATTATGGACGGGAGCCAAGAGACCCAGTACTTC
>-|TRBJ1-1|TRBV7-2|-
CASSLMLMQEKAFF
TGTGCCAGCAGCTTAATGCTCATGCAGGAAAAAGCTTTCTTT
>-|TRBJ2-3|TRBV5-1|few
CASSMTGTPIGDTQYF
TGCGCCAGCAGCATGACCGGGACGCCCATAGGTGATACGCAGTATTTT
>TRBD2|TRBJ2-7|TRBV7-2|-
CASSSTYGGAYEQYF
TGTGCCAGCAGCTCCACTTACGGGGGGGCCTACGAGCAGTACTTC
>-|TRBJ2-7|TRBV5-5|-
CASSSPDSPYEQYF
TGTGCCAGCAGCTCCCCGGACAGTCCCTACGAGCAGTACTTC
>TRBD1|TRBJ1-1|TRBV5-1|few
CASSLPGGSSTEAFF
TGCGCCAGCAGCTTGCCAGGGGGCAGCAGCACTGAAGCTTTCTTT
>-|TRBJ1-1|TRBV29-1|-
CSVESGIDTEAFF
TGCAGCGTTGAATCTGGGATCGACACTGAAGCTTTCTTT
>-|TRBJ2-7|TRBV6-5|once
CASSYSGDPFGYEQYF
TGTGCCAGCAGTTACTCGGGGGATCCCTTCGGCTACGAGCAGTACTTC
>-|TRBJ1-1|TRBV7-2|-
CASSLRRGDEAFF
TGTGCCAGCAGCTTACGGCGTGGGGATGAGGCTTTCTTT
>-|TRBJ2-1|TRBV7-8|-
CASSLTGTVYNEQFF
TGTGCCAGCAGCTTGACCGGGACTGTCTACAATGAGCAGTTCTTC
>-|TRBJ2-1|TRBV20-1|-
CSASGRVADNEQFF
TGCAGTGCCAGCGGGCGAGTAGCGGACAATGAGCAGTTCTTC
>-|TRBJ2-6|TRBV7-2|medium-sized
CASSSLHSGANVLTF
TGTGCCAGCAGCTCCCTTCACTCTGGGGCCAACGTCCTGACTTTC
>-|TRBJ1-2|TRBV5-8|-
CASSLRARVEAGYGYTF
TGTGCCAGCAGCTTGCGGGCCAGGGTAGAAGCGGGCTATGGCTACACCTTC
>TRBD2|TRBJ2-7|TRBV6-2/TRBV6-3|few
CASSYWPSGVSYEQYF
TGTGCCAGCAGTTACTGGCCTAGCGGGGTCTCCTACGAGCAGTACTTC
>-|TRBJ2-3|TRBV20-1|few
CSAAEWDTQYF
TGCAGTGCCGCCGAGTGGGATACGCAGTATTTT
>TRBD2|TRBJ2-3|TRBV20-1|few
CSASRPGLAGFADTQYF
TGCAGTGCTAGCCGCCCGGGGCTAGCGGGGTTCGCAGATACGCAGTATTTT
>TRBD1|TRBJ1-6|TRBV5-1|-
CASSLSRGRISPLHF
TGCGCCAGCAGCTTGAGTAGGGGGCGAATTTCACCCCTCCACTTT
>TRBD1|TRBJ2-4|TRBV29-1|few
CSLRPRPGGKMSKNIQYF
TGCAGCCTCCGCCCCCGTCCAGGGGGCAAGATGTCCAAAAACATTCAGTACTTC
>-|TRBJ2-6|TRBV12-3/TRBV12-4|few
CASSWGPFSGANVLTF
TGTGCCAGCAGCTGGGGACCGTTCTCTGGGGCCAACGTCCTGACTTTC
>-|TRBJ2-1|TRBV20-1|-
CSAKVPKNEQFF
TGCAGTGCTAAAGTCCCGAAAAATGAGCAGTTCTTC
>-|TRBJ2-4|TRBV2|few
CASSEKGNRDTGIQYF
TGTGCCAGCAGTGAAAAAGGGAACCGGGATACAGGTATTCAGTACTTC
>TRBD2|TRBJ2-1|TRBV13|-
CASAARRGDYNEQFF
TGTGCCAGCGCAGCCCGACGGGGGGATTACAATGAGCAGTTCTTC
>TRBD1|TRBJ1-2|TRBV7-9|-
CASSVGQGLEGYTF
TGTGCCAGCAGCGTCGGACAGGGGCTTGAGGGCTACACCTTC
>TRBD2|TRBJ2-7|TRBV20-1|-
CSARSPGTRIGEQYF
TGCAGTGCTAGATCCCCCGGGACTAGAATTGGTGAGCAGTACTTC
>-|TRBJ2-3|TRBV12-3/TRBV12-4|few
CASSFVSGLDTQYF
TGTGCCAGCAGTTTTGTATCGGGGTTAGATACGCAGTATTTT
>-|TRBJ2-7|TRBV5-6|-
CASSWEQGRDEQYF
TGCGCCAGCAGCTGGGAACAGGGGAGGGACGAGCAGTACTTC
>TRBD1|TRBJ2-7|TRBV10-3|few
CAISAGAGGKEQYF
TGTGCCATCAGCGCCGGGGCAGGGGGTAAAGAGCAGTACTTC
>TRBD2|TRBJ2-3|TRBV2|-
CASRWRAGGYSTDTQYF
TGTGCCAGCAGGTGGCGAGCGGGGGGCTATAGCACAGATACGCAGTATTTT
>TRBD1|TRBJ1-2|TRBV25-1|-
CASSELIGGAYGYTF
TGTGCCAGCAGTGAATTGATAGGGGGCGCCTATGGCTACACCTTC
>-|TRBJ1-1|TRBV6-2/TRBV6-3|-
CASSYGQPNTEAFF
TGTGCCAGCAGTTACGGACAGCCGAACACTGAAGCTTTCTTT
>TRBD1|TRBJ1-1|TRBV20-1|-
CSADRQGATEAFF
TGCAGTGCGGATCGACAGGGGGCAACTGAAGCTTTCTTT
>TRBD2|TRBJ2-7|TRBV4-2|-
CASSQEERGNYEQYF
TGTGCCAGCAGCCAAGAAGAGCGGGGGAACTACGAGCAGTACTTC
>-|TRBJ2-3|TRBV6-2/TRBV6-3|-
CASTNGPGSVTDTQYF
TGTGCCAGCACCAACGGGCCTGGCTCTGTCACAGATACGCAGTATTTT
>-|TRBJ2-7|TRBV9|-
CASNVEAASSYEQYF
TGTGCCAGCAACGTAGAGGCAGCCAGCTCCTACGAGCAGTACTTC
>-|TRBJ2-7|TRBV6-2/TRBV6-3|-
CASSPPITEGAFLRANEQYF
TGTGCCAGCAGCCCACCCATCACGGAGGGGGCATTCCTGAGGGCCAACGAGCAGTACTTC
>TRBD1|TRBJ1-5|TRBV28|-
CASIGDRAHNQPQHF
TGTGCCAGCATCGGGGACAGGGCCCACAATCAGCCCCAGCATTTT
>TRBD1|TRBJ1-6|TRBV4-1|-
CASSQDDDRAGSPLHF
TGCGCCAGCAGCCAAGATGACGACAGGGCTGGGTCACCCCTCCACTTT
>-|TRBJ2-3|TRBV4-1|-
CASSQASSVGRTFYPIKYF
TGCGCCAGCAGCCAAGCGTCCTCGGTGGGAAGAACTTTCTACCCCATTAAGTATTTT